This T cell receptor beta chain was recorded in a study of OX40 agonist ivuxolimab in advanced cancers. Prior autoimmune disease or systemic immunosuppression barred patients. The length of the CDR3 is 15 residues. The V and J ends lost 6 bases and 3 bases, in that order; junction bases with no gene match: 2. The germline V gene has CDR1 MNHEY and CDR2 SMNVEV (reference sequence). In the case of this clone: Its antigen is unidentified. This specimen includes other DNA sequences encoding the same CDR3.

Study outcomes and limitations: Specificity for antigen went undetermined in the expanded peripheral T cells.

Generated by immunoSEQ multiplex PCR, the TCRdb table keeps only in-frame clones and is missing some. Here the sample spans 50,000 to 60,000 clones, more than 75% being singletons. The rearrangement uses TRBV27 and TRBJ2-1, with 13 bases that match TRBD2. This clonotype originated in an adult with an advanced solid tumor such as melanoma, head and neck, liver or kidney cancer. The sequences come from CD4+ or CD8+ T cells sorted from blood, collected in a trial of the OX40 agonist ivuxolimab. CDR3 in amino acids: CASRGLAGYYNEQFF. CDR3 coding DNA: TGTGCCAGCAGGGGACTAGCGGGATACTACAATGAGCAGTTCTTC.